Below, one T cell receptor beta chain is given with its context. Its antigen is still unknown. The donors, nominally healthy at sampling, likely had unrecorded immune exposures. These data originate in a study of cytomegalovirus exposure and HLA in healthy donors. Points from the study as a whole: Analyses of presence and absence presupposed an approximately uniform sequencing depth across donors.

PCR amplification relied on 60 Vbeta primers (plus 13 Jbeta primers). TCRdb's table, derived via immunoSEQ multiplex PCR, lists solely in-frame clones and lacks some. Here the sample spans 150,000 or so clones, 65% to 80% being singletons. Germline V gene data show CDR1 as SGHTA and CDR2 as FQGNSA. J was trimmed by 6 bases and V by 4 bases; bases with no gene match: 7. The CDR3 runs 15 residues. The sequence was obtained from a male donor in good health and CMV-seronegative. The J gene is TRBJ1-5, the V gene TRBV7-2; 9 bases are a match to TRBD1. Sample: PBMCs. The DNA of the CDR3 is TGTGCCAGCAGCTCGAACAGGGGGCTTGGTCAGCCCCAGCATTTT. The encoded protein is CASSSNRGLGQPQHF.